A single sample gave rise to the 11 T cell receptor beta chains below, sequenced in a study of response to subunit inactivated influenza vaccine. Each CDR3 protein gets one entry after TCRdb re-called the RT-PCR reads with MiXCR. The sample lists about 650,000 distinct CDR3 sequences, 11% to 15% occurring once. The material sequenced was PBMCs from blood, taken around 15 days before vaccination. All receptors come from a man in his fifties or sixties who received an inactivated influenza vaccine.

The chain carries TRBV7-9 and TRBJ2-7; 8 bases fit TRBD2. The CDR3 runs 15 residues. The J segment lost 2 bases and the V segment lost 6 bases, leaving 9 bases of the junction unmatched. Germline V gives CDR1 SEHNR, CDR2 FQNEAQ (reference sequence). Written as DNA, the CDR3 is TGTGCCAGCAGTTACAGCGGGAGCTTTACCTACGAGCAGTACTTC. Translated: CASSYSGSFTYEQYF.

The chain's CDR3 is CASSRVGRADQPQHF. DNA for the CDR3: TGTGCCAGCAGCCGGGTGGGCAGGGCGGATCAGCCCCAGCATTTT. V and J are TRBV5-6 and TRBJ1-5; the D gene is possibly TRBD1 (5 bases). Germline V gene data show CDR1 as SGHDT and CDR2 as YYEEEE. V was pared by 4 bases and J by 5 bases, with 16 bases between. This CDR3 contains 15 residues. Drawing the rest from reference TRBV5-6 and TRBJ1-5, the complete variable domain is DAGVTQSPTHLIKTRGQQVTLRCSPKSGHDTVSWYQQALGQGPQFIFQYYEEEERQRGNFPDRFSGHQFPNYSSELNVNALLLGDSALYLCASSRVGRADQPQHFGDGTRLSIL.

The sample holds a few counts of this clonotype. The CDR3 sequence is CASSYDSRKSYNEQFF. The CDR3 DNA is TGTGCCAGCAGTTACGACAGTCGAAAATCCTACAATGAGCAGTTCTTC. The chain carries TRBV6-5 and TRBJ2-1; TRBD1 is a possible D gene (5 bases). The CDR3 is made up of 16 amino acids. Trimming left V 2 bases short and J 1 base short, with 12 bases between. Per the germline V gene, CDR1 is MNHEY and CDR2 is SVGAGI.

The chain links TRBV6-1 to TRBJ1-1; 7 nucleotides align to TRBD1. The V gene end was trimmed by 4 bases and the J gene end by 5 bases; junction bases not matched to a gene: 4. The CDR3 is made up of 13 amino acids. In germline, CDR1 is MNHNS, CDR2 SASEGT. The CDR3 spells CASSVETGTEAFF. CDR3 coding DNA: TGTGCCAGCAGTGTAGAGACAGGGACTGAAGCTTTCTTT.

V usage is TRBV6-1 and J usage is TRBJ1-6, with D uncertain. Germline CDR1 reads MNHNS; CDR2 reads SASEGT. The CDR3 consists of 13 residues. With 8 bases removed from V and 7 bases from J, the gap between germline ends came to 12 bases. The CDR3 DNA reads TGTGCCAGCGGTACGGAGGAGAATTCACCCCTCCACTTT. Protein: CASGTEENSPLHF.

The J gene is TRBJ2-1, the V gene TRBV29-1; 14 bases map to TRBD2. V was pared by 7 bases and J by 5 bases, with 4 bases of the junction left unmatched. Germline values: CDR1 SQVTM, CDR2 ANQGSEA. The CDR3 has 14 amino acids. CDR3 sequence (DNA): TGCAGCGGAGGACTAGCGGGAGGTAACAATGAGCAGTTCTTC. It translates to CSGGLAGGNNEQFF.

The chain couples TRBV4-3 to TRBJ2-7; tentatively, D is TRBD1 (5 bases). The CDR3 covers 14 residues. Germline assignment: CDR1 LGHNA and CDR2 YSLEER. The V and J ends lost 2 bases and 4 bases respectively, with 12 bases between them. The chain's CDR3 is CASSQRQTGYEQYF. DNA of the CDR3: TGCGCCAGCAGCCAAAGACAGACCGGATACGAGCAGTACTTC.

V usage is TRBV12-3 or TRBV12-4 and J usage is TRBJ2-3, with TRBD2 matching 9 bases. The CDR3 consists of 16 residues. V gave up 5 bases and J gave up 6 bases; unmatched junction bases: 12. The CDR3 nucleotides read TGTGCCAGCAGTCCCCCTGGCGGGGGGGCCCCCGATACGCAGTATTTT. This encodes CASSPPGGGAPDTQYF.

The V and J genes are TRBV15 and TRBJ2-3; possibly TRBD1 for D (5 bases). The germline V and J ends were trimmed by 4 bases and 2 bases, with 19 bases remaining between them. This CDR3 spans 17 amino acids. Germline V CDR1 and CDR2: LNHNV, YYDKDF (reference sequence). As DNA, the CDR3 is TGTGCCACCAGCACCCTCCCCATAGGGGCCTTCACAGATACGCAGTATTTT. Residues: CATSTLPIGAFTDTQYF.

This clonotype was picked up a small number of times. CDR3 bases: TGCGCCAGCAGCCAGAGAATGGGGGTCCCCGGGGAGCTGTTTTTT. Amino acids: CASSQRMGVPGELFF. The chain is built from TRBV4-1 and TRBJ2-2; D is possibly TRBD1 or TRBD2 (5 bases each). There are 15 residues in the CDR3. Germline-derived CDR1 and CDR2 are MGHRA and YSYEKL. Deletions cut 3 bases from V and 6 bases from J, with 14 bases between.

This clonotype has a count of ten or more. CDR3 DNA sequence: TGCGCCAGCAGGTCCGGGACAGGGGCAAGATTAGCTAATGAAAAACTGTTTTTT. Translated, it gives CASRSGTGARLANEKLFF. This sequence joins TRBV4-1 and TRBJ1-4, with TRBD1 identical over 10 bases. Germline CDR1 reads MGHRA; CDR2 reads YSYEKL. V gave up 6 bases and J gave up 3 bases; unmatched junction bases: 13. The CDR3 is 18 amino acids.